The 11 T cell receptor beta chains reported below all come from one sample, sequenced in a study of shared clonotypes between healthy human individuals. The table came from immunoSEQ multiplex PCR; TCRdb's copy has only in-frame clones and leaves some out. The sample gives roughly 2,000,000 clones, approximately 94% of which show up once; more than 0.9% is in the top ten. CD45RO-negative, CCR7-positively selected cells formed the naive CD8 fraction, excluding terminally differentiated effector memory CD45RA+ cells. Sequencing input: naive CD8+ T cells sorted from blood. The receptors derive from a man in his late teens or twenties in good health.

The V gene is TRBV29-1, the J gene TRBJ2-7; no clear D. V lost 0 bases to trimming and J lost 2 bases, with 8 bases between them. Germline V gives CDR1 SQVTM, CDR2 ANQGSEA. The length of the CDR3 is 13 residues. This chain's CDR3 is CSVEDDQTYEQYF. CDR3 coding DNA: TGCAGCGTTGAAGACGACCAGACCTACGAGCAGTACTTC.

Worth noting for this clone: Other nucleotide sequences from this sample produce the same CDR3. The V call is TRBV4-3, the J call TRBJ2-7; no firm D call. The CDR3 runs to 13 residues. Trimming cost V 0 bases and J 2 bases, with 5 bases left between them. Germline assignment: CDR1 LGHNA and CDR2 YSLEER. The CDR3 here is CASSQERTYEQYF. For the CDR3, the DNA is TGCGCCAGCAGCCAAGAGAGGACCTACGAGCAGTACTTC.

The chain has TRBV29-1 and TRBJ2-7, with 9 bases identical to TRBD1. V lost 1 base, J lost 5 bases, and 6 bases stayed unmatched. Germline lookup yields CDR1 SQVTM and CDR2 ANQGSEA. CDR3 length: 14 amino acids. DNA of the CDR3: TGCAGCGTTGAAGGCGGGACAGGGCCCCACGAGCAGTACTTC. Encoded protein: CSVEGGTGPHEQYF.

The rearrangement joins TRBV13 to TRBJ2-7; 7 nucleotides match TRBD1. CDR1 and CDR2 from the germline V gene are PRHDT and FYEKMQ (reference sequence). The CDR3 is 14 residues long. J was trimmed by 4 bases and V by 2 bases; bases with no gene match: 5. CDR3 amino acids: CASSLKGGKYEQYF. In DNA form, the CDR3 reads TGTGCCAGCAGCTTAAAAGGGGGCAAGTACGAGCAGTACTTC.

This clone was seen once. The chain employs TRBV10-2 and TRBJ2-1; 11 positions match TRBD2. The V and J ends lost 5 bases and 2 bases, in that order; junction bases with no gene match: 5. This CDR3 spans 16 amino acids. Germline CDR1 WSHSY, CDR2 SAAADI. CDR3 nucleotide sequence: TGCGCCAGCAGTTCGACTAGCGGGGCAACCTACAATGAGCAGTTCTTC. It is translated as CASSSTSGATYNEQFF.

The chain links TRBV4-1 to TRBJ2-5; 11 nucleotides match TRBD2. Trimming at V came to 1 base and at J to 5 bases, leaving 9 bases not matched to a gene. The CDR3 extends over 17 amino acids. The germline CDR1 and CDR2 sequences are MGHRA and YSYEKL. CDR3 nucleotides: TGCGCCAGCAGCCAAGGGCAGAGTACTAGCGGGGGTGAGACCCAGTACTTC. Encoded protein: CASSQGQSTSGGETQYF.

The chain is built from TRBV7-9 and TRBJ1-1; no definite D call. V lost 5 bases, J lost 4 bases, and 23 bases lay in between. In germline, CDR1 is SEHNR, CDR2 FQNEAQ (reference sequence). CDR3 length: 17 residues. CDR3 residues: CASSEAATAPNITEAFF. The DNA for the CDR3 is TGTGCCAGCAGCGAGGCGGCGACGGCTCCAAACATCACTGAAGCTTTCTTT.

The chain couples TRBV4-1 to TRBJ2-7, with TRBD2 matching 8 bases. The CDR3 contains 16 residues. Losses at the gene ends were 0 bases for V and 4 bases for J; bases not matched to a gene: 8. Germline CDR1 is MGHRA and CDR2 is YSYEKL. The CDR3 loop reads CASSQESGLALYEQYF. The CDR3 bases are TGCGCCAGCAGCCAAGAATCCGGACTAGCTCTTTACGAGCAGTACTTC.

Details on this clone: Its ends do not fully match the called genes, so a read error is possible. The same CDR3 is also encoded by other DNA sequences in this sample. This rearrangement joins TRBV18 to TRBJ2-7, with 11 bases aligning to TRBD2. The CDR3 loop spans 14 amino acids. The germline V gene encodes CDR1 KGHSH and CDR2 LQKENI. As DNA, the CDR3 is TGTGCCAGTTCACCAGGACTAGCGGGTTACGAGCAGTACTTC. Its protein product is CASSPGLAGYEQYF.

Note on this clone: Other DNA sequences of this sample code for an identical CDR3. The V and J genes are TRBV6-5 and TRBJ2-6; D gene ambiguous. Trimming took 6 bases from V and 0 from J, leaving 3 bases between them. Germline loops: CDR1 MNHEY, CDR2 SVGAGI. CDR3 size: 13 residues. CDR3: CASSSSGANVLTF. CDR3 in DNA: TGTGCCAGCAGCTCCTCTGGGGCCAACGTCCTGACTTTC.

The J gene is TRBJ2-7, the V gene TRBV7-9; weak D call: TRBD2 (6 bases). This CDR3 has 16 residues. With 5 bases removed from V and 2 bases from J, the gap between germline ends came to 19 bases. Germline CDR1 SEHNR, CDR2 FQNEAQ (reference sequence). CDR3 protein: CASSPRGGGGAYEQYF. The DNA for the CDR3 is TGTGCCAGCAGCCCAAGGGGAGGAGGAGGAGCCTACGAGCAGTACTTC.